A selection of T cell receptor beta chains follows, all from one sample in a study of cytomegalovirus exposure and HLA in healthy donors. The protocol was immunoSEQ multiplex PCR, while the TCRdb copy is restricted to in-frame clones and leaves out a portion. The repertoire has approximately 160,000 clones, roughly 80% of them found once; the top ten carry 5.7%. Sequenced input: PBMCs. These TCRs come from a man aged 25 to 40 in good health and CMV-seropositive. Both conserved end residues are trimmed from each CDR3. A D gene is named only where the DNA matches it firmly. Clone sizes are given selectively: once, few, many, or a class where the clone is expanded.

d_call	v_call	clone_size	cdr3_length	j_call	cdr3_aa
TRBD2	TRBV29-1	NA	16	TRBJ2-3	SVEGFAAGGPRTDTQY
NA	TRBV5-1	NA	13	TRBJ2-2	ASSLTGTNTGELF
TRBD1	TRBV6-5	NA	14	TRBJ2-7	ASSYGTGEWYYEQY
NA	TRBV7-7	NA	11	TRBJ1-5	ASSVDRYQPQH
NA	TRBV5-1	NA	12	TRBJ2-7	ASSLARQTYEQY
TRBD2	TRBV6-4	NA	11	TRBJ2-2	ASSLAGTGELF
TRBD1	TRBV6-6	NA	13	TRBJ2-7	ASSPRDRSSYEQY
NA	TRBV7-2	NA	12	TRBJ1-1	ASSLLRQNTEAF
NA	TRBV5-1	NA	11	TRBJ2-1	ASSLATDNEQF
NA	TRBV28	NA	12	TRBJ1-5	ASRTFYSNQPQH
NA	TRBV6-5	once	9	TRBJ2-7	ASSSYNEQY
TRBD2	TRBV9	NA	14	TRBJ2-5	ASSVGLAGPQETQY
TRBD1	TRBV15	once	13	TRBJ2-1	ATSRDRDRVNEQF
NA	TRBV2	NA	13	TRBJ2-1	ASSERRGLFNEQF
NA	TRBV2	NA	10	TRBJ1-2	ASSSGLGGYT
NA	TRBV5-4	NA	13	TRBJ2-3	ASSLVGVNTDTQY
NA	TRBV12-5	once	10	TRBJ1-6	ASGLRDSPLH
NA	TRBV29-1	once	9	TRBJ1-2	SGGGVYGYT
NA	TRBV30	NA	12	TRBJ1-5	AWKRSPGNQPQH
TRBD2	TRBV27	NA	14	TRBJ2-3	ASSPELAAFTDTQY
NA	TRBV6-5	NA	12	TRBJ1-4	ASRNRVTNEKLF
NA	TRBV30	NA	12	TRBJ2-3	AWSVSGLMDTQY
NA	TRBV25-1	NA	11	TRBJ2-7	ASSAGNPYEQY
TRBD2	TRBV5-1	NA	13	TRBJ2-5	ASSLGPGEGETQY
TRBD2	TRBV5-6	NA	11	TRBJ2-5	ASSLTSGETQY
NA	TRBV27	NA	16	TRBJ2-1	ASTSRHSGTAGDNEQF
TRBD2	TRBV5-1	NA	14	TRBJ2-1	ASSSAGTSVTSEQF
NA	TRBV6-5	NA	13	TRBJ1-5	ASSYSRGFGQPQH
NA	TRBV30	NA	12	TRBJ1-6	AWNLQVYNSPLH
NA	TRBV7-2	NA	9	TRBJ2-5	ASSFAETQY
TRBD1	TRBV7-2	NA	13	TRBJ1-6	ASSSGGTYNSPLH
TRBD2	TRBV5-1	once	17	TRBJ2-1	ASSDRRLAGSGSYNEQF
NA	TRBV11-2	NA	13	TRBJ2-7	ASSLETVPTYEQY
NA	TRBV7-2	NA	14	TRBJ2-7	ASSPWGGGGSYEQY
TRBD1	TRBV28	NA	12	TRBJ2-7	ASSGAGGSYEQY
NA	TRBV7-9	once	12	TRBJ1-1	ASSLGSGNTEAF
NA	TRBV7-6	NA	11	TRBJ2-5	ASSPNVGETQY
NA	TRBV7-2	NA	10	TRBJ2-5	ASSSPGETQY
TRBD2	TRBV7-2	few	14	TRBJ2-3	ASSLVGTSATDTQY
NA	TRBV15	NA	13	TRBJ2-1	AISRWTVVGDEQF
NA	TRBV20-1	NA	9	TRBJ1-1	SAHRDPEAF
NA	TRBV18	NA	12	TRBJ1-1	ASSPRTDNTEAF
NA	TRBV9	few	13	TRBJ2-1	ASSVVGGSYNEQF
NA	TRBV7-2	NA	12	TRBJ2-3	ASRGWRGTDTQY
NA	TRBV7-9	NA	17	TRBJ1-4	ASSLTGGFSVSGNEKLF
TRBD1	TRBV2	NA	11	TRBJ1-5	ASRTGDNQPQH
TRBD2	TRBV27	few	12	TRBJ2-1	ASSATSGGREQF
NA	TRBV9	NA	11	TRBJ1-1	ASSFARYIEAF